What follows are 20 T cell receptor beta chains derived from one specimen sequenced in a study of T cell responses to AZD1222 COVID-19 vaccine. Sequencing was performed with immunoSEQ multiplex PCR; in TCRdb, only in-frame clones are kept and a portion is missing. The sample holds fewer than 200,000 clones, roughly 88% seen once. The sequencing used peripheral blood, collected on day 0 of AZD1222 vaccination. All receptors come from an adult in good health.

The rearrangement uses TRBV27 and TRBJ1-2; no definite D call. V was pared by 1 base and J by 2 bases, with 14 bases between. The germline V gene encodes CDR1 MNHEY and CDR2 SMNVEV (reference sequence). There are 16 residues in the CDR3. CDR3: CASSLWGQQPNYGYTF. CDR3 nucleotides: TGTGCCAGCAGTTTATGGGGTCAACAGCCCAACTATGGCTACACCTTC.

V is TRBV30 and J is TRBJ1-5; no clear D. Germline CDR1 GTSNPN, CDR2 SVGIG (reference sequence). Trimming stripped 2 bases from V and 0 bases from J, with 11 bases between. This CDR3 region has 15 residues. CDR3 in amino acids: CAWSPFDGSNQPQHF. The CDR3 DNA is TGTGCCTGGAGTCCCTTCGACGGTAGCAATCAGCCCCAGCATTTT.

The genes are TRBV5-1 and TRBJ2-5; TRBD2 agrees at 7 bases. V shed 6 bases and J 1 base; nucleotides not matched to a gene: 6. In germline, CDR1 is SGHRS, CDR2 YFSETQ. This CDR3 has 14 residues. The CDR3 DNA is TGCGCCAGCATGTACGGCGGGGGCCAAGAGACCCAGTACTTC. This codes for CASMYGGGQETQYF.

The count of this clone is one. Its ends do not fully match the called genes, so a read error is possible. V is TRBV7-9 and J is TRBJ2-2; D tentatively fits TRBD1 or TRBD2 (6 bases each). The CDR3 runs 12 residues. Germline assignment: CDR1 SEHNR and CDR2 FQNEAQ (reference sequence). CDR3 DNA sequence: TGCTCCGGGGGCCCGAACACCGGGGAGCTGTTTTTT. This translates into CSGGPNTGELFF.

The gene calls are TRBV27 and TRBJ2-5; 10 bases line up with TRBD2. V lost 7 bases to trimming and J lost 3 bases; unmatched junction nucleotides: 2. The CDR3 is made up of 13 amino acids. Germline V CDR1 and CDR2: MNHEY, SMNVEV (reference sequence). The CDR3 DNA is TGTGCCAGCAACCTAGCGGGAGAAGAGACCCAGTACTTC. Amino acids: CASNLAGEETQYF.

This clone was counted only a few times. The chain is built from TRBV5-1 and TRBJ2-1, with D possibly TRBD1 on 5 matching bases. The CDR3 totals 12 residues. Germline V gene lookup returns CDR1 SGHRS and CDR2 YFSETQ. V was trimmed by 8 bases and J by 6 bases, leaving 12 bases between them. This CDR3 is CASSDSSNEQFF. CDR3 coding DNA: TGCGCCAGTTCCGACAGCTCCAATGAGCAGTTCTTC.

V is TRBV28 and J is TRBJ1-2; no clear D. Germline V lookup: CDR1 MDHEN, CDR2 SYDVKM. This CDR3 spans 13 amino acids. Between the trimmed V and J ends, which lost 0 bases and 6 bases, there was a span of 8 bases. CDR3 sequence reads: CASSLWSPDGYTF. CDR3 in DNA: TGTGCCAGCAGTTTATGGAGCCCCGATGGCTACACCTTC.

This clone has just one count. The chain carries TRBV13 and TRBJ2-6; TRBD2 might be the D (5 bases). CDR1 and CDR2 (germline): PRHDT, FYEKMQ (reference sequence). Trimming removed 5 bases from V and 1 base from J, with 21 bases in between. The CDR3 consists of 19 residues. The CDR3 region is CASSIGRELLQSGANVLTF. The CDR3 region has the DNA TGTGCCAGCAGCATCGGACGGGAACTCCTTCAATCTGGGGCCAACGTCCTGACTTTC.

As to this clone: Because the CDR3's place on the DNA is in doubt, the DNA is left out and the CDR3 is given as listed by TCRdb. The V gene is TRBV10-2, the J gene TRBJ2-7; the D call TRBD2 from the table was never checked on the DNA. CDR1 is WSHSY, CDR2 SAAADI, per germline. The CDR3 contains 15 residues when both ends are counted. CDR3 loop: CASSSSGGETYEQYF.

The rearrangement joins TRBV7-2 to TRBJ2-5; 11 nucleotides match TRBD2. CDR1 SGHTA and CDR2 FQGNSA come from the germline V gene. CDR3 length: 15 amino acids. V lost 4 bases and J lost 4; bases outside the gene matches: 5. The CDR3: CASSYTSGRGETQYF. The CDR3 nucleotides read TGTGCCAGCAGCTACACTAGCGGGAGAGGAGAGACCCAGTACTTC.

The V call is TRBV7-9, the J call TRBJ1-3; the match to TRBD1 covers 7 bases. Germline values: CDR1 SEHNR, CDR2 FQNEAQ (reference sequence). The CDR3 is 16 residues long. The trim removed 3 bases at V and 4 bases at J, leaving 9 bases unmatched. Written as DNA, the CDR3 is TGTGCCAGCAGCTTCTCGCATTTAGGGGGCGGAAACACCATATATTTT. It encodes CASSFSHLGGGNTIYF. The variable domain in full, with the rest retrieved from reference TRBV7-9 and TRBJ1-3, is DTGVSQNPRHKITKRGQNVTFRCDPISEHNRLYWYRQTLGQGPEFLTYFQNEAQLEKSRLLSDRFSAERPKGSFSTLEIQRTEQGDSAMYLCASSFSHLGGGNTIYFGEGSWLTVV.

This rearrangement joins TRBV27 to TRBJ1-2, with TRBD1 matching over 9 bases. The CDR3 loop spans 16 amino acids. The germline V gene has CDR1 MNHEY and CDR2 SMNVEV (reference sequence). V was clipped by 5 bases and J by 8 bases; unmatched bases: 15. In DNA form, the CDR3 reads TGTGCCAGCAGTAAACAGGGGGCGCTAACGGTGGGCGGCTACACCTTC. Translation: CASSKQGALTVGGYTF.

This clone has a handful of counts. The genes are TRBV11-2 and TRBJ1-2, with 7 bases aligning to TRBD1. Unmatched junction bases numbered 4, after V lost 0 bases and J lost 9 bases. CDR3 length: 13 amino acids. From germline, CDR1 is SGHAT and CDR2 FQNNGV. The CDR3: CASSLEPGGSYTF. Written as DNA, the CDR3 is TGTGCCAGCAGCTTAGAACCAGGGGGAAGCTACACCTTC.

The genes are TRBV12-3 or TRBV12-4 and TRBJ1-1, with D unclear. This CDR3 is 12 amino acids long. The germline V and J ends were trimmed by 7 bases and 1 base, with 7 bases remaining between them. In DNA form, the CDR3 reads TGTGCCAGCACTCGACAGAACACTGAAGCTTTCTTT. Protein: CASTRQNTEAFF.

This clone was recorded only once. The chain links TRBV7-9 to TRBJ2-3; D is possibly TRBD2 (5 bases). Germline-derived CDR1 and CDR2 are SEHNR and FQNEAQ (reference sequence). The CDR3 sequence is 16 residues long. V was clipped by 4 bases and J by 6 bases, with 20 bases between them. CDR3 coding DNA: TGTGCCAGCAGCTCACAGACCTGGAGAGGGCGGGATACGCAGTATTTT. Amino acids: CASSSQTWRGRDTQYF. The full variable domain, completed using reference TRBV7-9 and TRBJ2-3, is DTGVSQNPRHKITKRGQNVTFRCDPISEHNRLYWYRQTLGQGPEFLTYFQNEAQLEKSRLLSDRFSAERPKGSFSTLEIQRTEQGDSAMYLCASSSQTWRGRDTQYFGPGTRLTVL.

This chain links TRBV5-1 with TRBJ1-2; D uncertain. Per the germline V gene, CDR1 is SGHRS and CDR2 is YFSETQ. Trimming pared 0 bases from V and 4 bases from J, leaving 16 bases between. There are 16 residues in the CDR3. The CDR3 protein is CASSLAHGRVSYGYTF. In DNA, the CDR3 is TGCGCCAGCAGCTTGGCACATGGACGGGTATCCTATGGCTACACCTTC.

V usage is TRBV9 and J usage is TRBJ1-1; TRBD1 matches at 10 bases. V lost 4 bases and J lost 5; bases outside the gene matches: 8. CDR1 SGDLS and CDR2 YYNGEE come from the germline V gene. This CDR3 contains 15 residues. DNA for the CDR3: TGTGCCAGCAGCCGACAGGGGGCGATGGGAACTGAAGCTTTCTTT. Its protein product is CASSRQGAMGTEAFF.

This chain connects TRBV13 to TRBJ1-2; D unclear. The CDR3 consists of 14 residues. Trimming left V 2 bases short and J 3 bases short, with 10 bases between. CDR1 and CDR2 (germline): PRHDT, FYEKMQ (reference sequence). CDR3 in amino acids: CASSLKGLDYGYTF. CDR3 bases: TGTGCCAGCAGCTTAAAGGGCCTGGACTATGGCTACACCTTC. The complete variable domain, with remaining parts taken from reference TRBV13 and TRBJ1-2, reads AAGVIQSPRHLIKEKRETATLKCYPIPRHDTVYWYQQGPGQDPQFLISFYEKMQSDKGSIPDRFSAQQFSDYHSELNMSSLELGDSALYFCASSLKGLDYGYTFGSGTRLTVV.

This clone was observed once. The rearrangement joins TRBV5-1 to TRBJ1-2; 8 positions match TRBD1. The length of the CDR3 is 15 residues. Trimming removed 4 bases from V and 6 bases from J; junction bases left unmatched: 11. Looked up from germline, CDR1 is SGHRS and CDR2 is YFSETQ. The CDR3 bases are TGCGCCAGCAGCCCGGGACAGGAGGGACCGAATGGCTACACCTTC. This sequence encodes CASSPGQEGPNGYTF.

The J gene is TRBJ2-1, the V gene TRBV4-1; 7 bases fit TRBD1. CDR1 MGHRA and CDR2 YSYEKL come from the germline V gene. With V trimmed by 2 bases and J by 7 bases, 11 bases remained unmatched. CDR3 length equals 16 residues. This CDR3 is CASSQPPGQRENEQFF. The DNA of the CDR3 is TGCGCCAGCAGCCAACCCCCGGGACAGCGAGAGAATGAGCAGTTCTTC.